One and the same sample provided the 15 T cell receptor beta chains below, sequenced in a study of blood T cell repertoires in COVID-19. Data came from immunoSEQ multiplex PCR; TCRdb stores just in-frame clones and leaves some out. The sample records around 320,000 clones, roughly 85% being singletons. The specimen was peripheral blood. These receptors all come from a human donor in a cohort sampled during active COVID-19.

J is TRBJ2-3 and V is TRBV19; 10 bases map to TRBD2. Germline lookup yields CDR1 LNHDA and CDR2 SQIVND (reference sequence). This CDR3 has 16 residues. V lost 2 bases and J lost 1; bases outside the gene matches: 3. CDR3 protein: CASSILAGVRTDTQYF. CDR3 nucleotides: TGTGCCAGTAGTATACTAGCGGGGGTCCGCACAGATACGCAGTATTTT.

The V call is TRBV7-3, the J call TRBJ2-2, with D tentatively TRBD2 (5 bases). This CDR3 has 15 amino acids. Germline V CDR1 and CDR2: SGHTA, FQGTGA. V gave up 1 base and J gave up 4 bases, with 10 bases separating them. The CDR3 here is CASSLSIAPTGELFF. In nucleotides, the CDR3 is TGTGCCAGCAGCTTAAGTATAGCGCCCACCGGGGAGCTGTTTTTT.

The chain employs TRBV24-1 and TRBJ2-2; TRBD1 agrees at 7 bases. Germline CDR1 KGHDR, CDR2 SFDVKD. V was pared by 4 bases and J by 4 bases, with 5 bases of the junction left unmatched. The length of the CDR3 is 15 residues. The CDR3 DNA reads TGTGCCACCAGTGACCCGGGACAGTCCACCGGGGAGCTGTTTTTT. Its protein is CATSDPGQSTGELFF.

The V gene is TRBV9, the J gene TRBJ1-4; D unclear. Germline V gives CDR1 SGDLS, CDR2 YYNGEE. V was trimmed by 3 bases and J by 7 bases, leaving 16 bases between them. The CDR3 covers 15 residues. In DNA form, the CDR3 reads TGTGCCAGCAGCGCCCGGGATACCTGGGGTGAAAAACTGTTTTTT. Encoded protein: CASSARDTWGEKLFF.

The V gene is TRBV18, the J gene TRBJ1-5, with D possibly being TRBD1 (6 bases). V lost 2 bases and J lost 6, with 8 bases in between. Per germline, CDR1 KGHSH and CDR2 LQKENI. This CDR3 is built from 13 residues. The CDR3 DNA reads TGTGCCAGCTCACCAGCAGGGGCTCAGCCCCAGCATTTT. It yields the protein CASSPAGAQPQHF.

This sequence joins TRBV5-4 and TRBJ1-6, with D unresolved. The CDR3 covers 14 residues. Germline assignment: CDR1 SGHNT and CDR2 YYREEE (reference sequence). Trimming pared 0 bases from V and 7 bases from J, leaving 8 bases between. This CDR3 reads CASSLDFRNSPLHF. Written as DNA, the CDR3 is TGTGCCAGCAGCTTGGACTTTCGAAATTCACCCCTCCACTTT.

Written as DNA, the CDR3 is TGTGCCAGCAGTTCCGGGACTAGCGCGAACACCGGGGAGCTGTTTTTT. Amino acid sequence: CASSSGTSANTGELFF. The J gene is TRBJ2-2, the V gene TRBV13, with 10 bases aligning to TRBD2. V lost 6 bases and J lost 0; bases outside the gene matches: 4. Per the germline V gene, CDR1 is PRHDT and CDR2 is FYEKMQ (reference sequence). The CDR3 runs 16 residues.

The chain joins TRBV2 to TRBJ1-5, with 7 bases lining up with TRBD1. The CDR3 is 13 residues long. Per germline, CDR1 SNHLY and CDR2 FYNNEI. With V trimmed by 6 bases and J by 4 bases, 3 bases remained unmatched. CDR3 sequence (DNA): TGTGCCAGCAGCGGACAGGTAAATCAGCCCCAGCATTTT. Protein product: CASSGQVNQPQHF.

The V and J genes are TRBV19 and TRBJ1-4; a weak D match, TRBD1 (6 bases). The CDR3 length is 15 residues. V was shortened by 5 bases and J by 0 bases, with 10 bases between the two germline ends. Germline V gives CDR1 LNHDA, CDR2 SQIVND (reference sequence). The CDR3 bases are TGTGCCAGTAGTCCAGGGGAGTCAACTAATGAAAAACTGTTTTTT. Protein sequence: CASSPGESTNEKLFF.

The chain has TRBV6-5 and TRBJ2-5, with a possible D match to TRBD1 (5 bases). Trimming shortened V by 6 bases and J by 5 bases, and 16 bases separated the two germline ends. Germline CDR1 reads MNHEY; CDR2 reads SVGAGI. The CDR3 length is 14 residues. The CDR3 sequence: CASRDIRFGETQYF. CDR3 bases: TGTGCCAGCAGGGACATTCGGTTTGGGGAGACCCAGTACTTC.

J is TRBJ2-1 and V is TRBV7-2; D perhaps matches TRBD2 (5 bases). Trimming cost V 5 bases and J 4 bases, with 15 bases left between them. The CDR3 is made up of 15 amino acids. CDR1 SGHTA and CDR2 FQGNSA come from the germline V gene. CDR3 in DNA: TGTGCCAGCAGCCCGAGGGCCATTAAATACAATGAGCAGTTCTTC. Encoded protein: CASSPRAIKYNEQFF.

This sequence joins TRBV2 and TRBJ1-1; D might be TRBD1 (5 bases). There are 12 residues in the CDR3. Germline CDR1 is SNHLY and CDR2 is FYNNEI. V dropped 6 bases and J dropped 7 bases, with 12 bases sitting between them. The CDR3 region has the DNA TGTGCCAGCAGGGGAGGGGTTTTTGAAGCTTTCTTT. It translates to CASRGGVFEAFF.

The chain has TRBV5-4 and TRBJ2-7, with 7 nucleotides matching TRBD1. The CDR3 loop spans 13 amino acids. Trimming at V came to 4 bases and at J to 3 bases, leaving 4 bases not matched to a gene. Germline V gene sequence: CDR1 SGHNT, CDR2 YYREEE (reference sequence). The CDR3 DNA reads TGTGCCAGCAGCAGGACAGGCGACTACGAGCAGTACTTC. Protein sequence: CASSRTGDYEQYF.

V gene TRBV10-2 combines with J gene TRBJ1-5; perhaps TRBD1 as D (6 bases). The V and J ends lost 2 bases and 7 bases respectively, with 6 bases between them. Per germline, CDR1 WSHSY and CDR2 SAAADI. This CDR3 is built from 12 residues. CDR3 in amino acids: CASSEGGQPQHF. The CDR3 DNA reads TGCGCCAGCAGTGAGGGGGGCCAGCCCCAGCATTTT.

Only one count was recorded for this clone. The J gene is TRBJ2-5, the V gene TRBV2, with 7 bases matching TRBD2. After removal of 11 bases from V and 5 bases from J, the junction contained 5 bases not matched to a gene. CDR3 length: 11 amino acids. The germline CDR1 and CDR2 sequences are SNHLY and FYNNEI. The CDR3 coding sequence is TGTGCCGGTCGGGGGGAGGAGACCCAGTACTTC. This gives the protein CAGRGEETQYF.